This T cell receptor (beta chain) came from a study of blood T cell repertoires in COVID-19. The overall study: Whether acute or convalescent, the COVID-19 samples came from the United States, Italy and Spain. The analysed material was cDNA or gDNA that came from T cells, B-cell-depleted T cells, or PBMCs.

The ends were cut back, 1 base at V and 2 bases at J, with 11 bases in the middle. The CDR3 totals 15 residues. Per germline, CDR1 KGHSH and CDR2 LQKENI. The count of this clone is one. In the study's own analysis: The authors estimated nucleated cell counts from reference gene primer amplification. Some clones are missing from TCRdb's copy, which holds only in-frame ones; the method was immunoSEQ multiplex PCR. That table gives V, J and clone size, and the DNA gave D and trimming. Of more than 200,000 clones listed, about four fifths are singletons. The specimen sequenced was peripheral blood. This receptor was identified in an older man with acute or convalescent COVID-19. The chain has TRBV18 and TRBJ1-2; D remains unclear. The DNA of the CDR3 is TGTGCCAGCTCACCACAAAAGACGGGAAACTATGGCTACACCTTC. It encodes CASSPQKTGNYGYTF.